What follows is one TCR beta chain and its context. As yet, its antigen is unknown. These data are taken from a study of monozygotic twins with inflammatory bowel disease. Broader study findings: On the inverse Simpson index, IBD patients scored lower for TCRbeta diversity than healthy co-twins.

cDNA for TCRalpha and TCRbeta was amplified by nested PCRs of about 17 then around 9 cycles. TCRdb re-called the 5' RACE reads and shows each CDR3 protein once, DNA omitted. Across about 160,000 distinct CDR3 sequences, the top ten clones capture 2.8% of the sample. The TCR comes from a human donor with ulcerative colitis or Crohn's disease, or a healthy co-twin of an affected twin (not recorded which). Sequenced input: blood.

CDR3 sequence: CASSWTGGGTNEKLFF. V gene TRBV5-1 combines with J gene TRBJ1-4; no DNA is available, so the TRBD1 call from TCRdb remains unchecked. Per the germline V gene, CDR1 is SGHRS and CDR2 is YFSETQ. The CDR3 extends over 16 amino acids.